The rows below give T cell receptor beta chains drawn from one sample of a study of T-cell reconstitution after alpha-beta-depleted transplantation in children. TCRdb fed the PCR reads into MiXCR, producing one record per CDR3 protein. The table shows nearly 20,000 distinct CDR3 sequences, with 13% occurring only once. The specimen comprised PBMCs, mostly from graft donor cells, sampled 60 days after TCRalphabeta/CD19-depleted stem cell transplant. The receptor source for this set is a female patient aged 2-10 years who had a stem cell transplant for congenital amegakaryocytic thrombocytopenia, so the T cells may come from the graft donor. Both conserved end residues are part of each CDR3. A D gene is named only where the DNA matches it firmly. Clone size is given for some rows only: seen once, a few or many times, or a class if the clone is expanded.

V: TRBV20-1; D: -; J: TRBJ2-7; size: many; CDR3: CSALRSGISYEQYF; DNA: TGCAGTGCCCTCCGTTCGGGAATCTCCTACGAGCAGTACTTC
V: TRBV29-1; D: -; J: TRBJ1-3; size: many; CDR3: CSVEVGPSYSGNTIYF; DNA: TGCAGCGTTGAAGTGGGGCCATCCTACTCTGGAAACACCATATATTTT
V: TRBV5-1; D: TRBD2; J: TRBJ2-7; size: many; CDR3: CASSKTSGLSSYEQYF; DNA: TGCGCCAGCAGTAAAACTAGCGGGTTGAGCTCCTACGAGCAGTACTTC
V: TRBV7-2; D: -; J: TRBJ2-7; size: many; CDR3: CASSLVRYEQYF; DNA: TGTGCCAGCAGCTTAGTACGGTACGAGCAGTACTTC
V: TRBV20-1; D: -; J: TRBJ1-1; size: -; CDR3: CSAVARIGAFF; DNA: TGCAGTGCAGTGGCCAGGATTGGAGCTTTCTTT
V: TRBV14; D: -; J: TRBJ2-1; size: many; CDR3: CASSQVWVSEQFF; DNA: TGTGCCAGCAGCCAAGTCTGGGTTAGTGAGCAGTTCTTC
V: TRBV20-1; D: -; J: TRBJ1-2; size: many; CDR3: CSARTGRGYTF; DNA: TGCAGTGCTAGAACAGGACGTGGCTACACCTTC
V: TRBV7-9; D: -; J: TRBJ2-1; size: many; CDR3: CASSLPPSGDSYNEQFF; DNA: TGTGCCAGCAGCCTACCCCCGTCCGGGGACTCCTACAATGAGCAGTTCTTC
V: TRBV29-1; D: -; J: TRBJ2-6; size: many; CDR3: CSARDSGANVLTF; DNA: TGCAGCGCCCGGGACTCTGGGGCCAACGTCCTGACTTTC
V: TRBV6-5; D: TRBD2; J: TRBJ2-3; size: many; CDR3: CASSYRRPASGGGDTQYF; DNA: TGTGCCAGCAGTTATCGGCGGCCGGCTAGCGGGGGTGGCGATACGCAGTATTTT
V: TRBV20-1; D: -; J: TRBJ2-5; size: many; CDR3: CSAASSDETQYF; DNA: TGCAGTGCCGCTAGCTCGGACGAGACCCAGTACTTC
V: TRBV3-1; D: TRBD1; J: TRBJ2-5; size: once; CDR3: CASSPWTGAGETQYF; DNA: TGTGCCAGCAGCCCCTGGACAGGGGCCGGGGAGACCCAGTACTTC
V: TRBV3-1; D: TRBD1; J: TRBJ2-3; size: -; CDR3: CACCPGQSSTDTQYF; DNA: TGTGCCTGCTGCCCGGGACAGTCTAGCACAGATACGCAGTATTTT
V: TRBV6-1; D: -; J: TRBJ2-3; size: many; CDR3: CASSEALGDTQYF; DNA: TGTGCCAGCAGTGAAGCCCTAGGAGATACGCAGTATTTT
V: TRBV3-1; D: -; J: TRBJ2-7; size: many; CDR3: CASSQASVPYEQYF; DNA: TGTGCCAGCAGCCAGGCTAGCGTTCCCTACGAGCAGTACTTC
V: TRBV20-1; D: -; J: TRBJ2-7; size: many; CDR3: CSVTAKRTASGYEQYF; DNA: TGCAGTGTAACGGCGAAAAGGACAGCCTCGGGCTACGAGCAGTACTTC
V: TRBV19; D: -; J: TRBJ2-7; size: many; CDR3: CASRSDQLGEQYF; DNA: TGTGCCAGTAGATCCGACCAGCTTGGTGAGCAGTACTTC
V: TRBV7-9; D: -; J: TRBJ2-7; size: many; CDR3: CASSPPVSFNSYEQYF; DNA: TGTGCCAGCAGCCCCCCAGTTTCTTTCAACTCCTACGAGCAGTACTTC
V: TRBV7-9; D: TRBD1; J: TRBJ1-3; size: many; CDR3: CASSEGQGARGNTIYF; DNA: TGTGCCAGCAGCGAAGGACAGGGGGCAAGAGGAAACACCATATATTTT
V: TRBV7-2; D: TRBD2; J: TRBJ2-7; size: many; CDR3: CASSLAMVGLAELYF; DNA: TGTGCCAGCAGCTTAGCGATGGTCGGACTAGCGGAGCTCTACTTC
V: TRBV18; D: -; J: TRBJ2-3; size: many; CDR3: CASSPWDGADTQYF; DNA: TGTGCCAGCTCACCTTGGGACGGTGCAGATACGCAGTATTTT
V: TRBV10-3; D: TRBD2; J: TRBJ2-2; size: -; CDR3: CAISAHQRESTGELFF; DNA: TGTGCCATCAGTGCCCACCAGCGGGAATCGACCGGGGAGCTGTTTTTT
V: TRBV5-1; D: -; J: TRBJ1-4; size: many; CDR3: CASSLVPGSSKEKLFF; DNA: TGCGCCAGCAGCTTGGTCCCGGGTTCGTCAAAGGAAAAACTGTTTTTT